This TCR beta chain was obtained from a study of type 1 and type 2 diabetes patients. Genomic DNA was the PCR template. The TCR beta CDR3 region was amplified using 30 forward and 13 reverse primers. Using its own MiXCR run on the multiplex PCR reads, TCRdb lists one record per CDR3 protein. The table has a few hundred thousand distinct CDR3 sequences, roughly 48% seen once. Unmatched junction bases numbered 4, after V lost 2 bases and J lost 3 bases. From germline, CDR1 is MNHNY and CDR2 SVGAGI (reference sequence). The CDR3 loop spans 15 amino acids. Only a few counts were recorded for this clonotype.

The sample taken for sequencing was peripheral blood mononuclear cells (PBMCs). This chain uses TRBV6-6 with TRBJ2-7, with 10 positions matching TRBD1. The sequence derives from a man in his late teens or twenties with type 2 diabetes. The CDR3 bases are TGTGCCAGCAGTTACGACAGGGGGCGCGTCTACGAGCAGTACTTC. This sequence encodes CASSYDRGRVYEQYF.